This T cell receptor beta chain was recorded in a study of cytomegalovirus exposure and HLA in healthy donors. Regarding this clone: Its matching antigen is unknown.

Whole-study findings and limits: Analysis was carried out at a later point, and it linked a missense DCLRE1C variant to TCR beta V- and J-gene trimming.

This CDR3 comprises 11 residues. CDR1 is WNHNN and CDR2 is SYGVQD in the germline V gene (reference sequence). Trimming took 6 bases from V and 5 from J; bases not matched to a gene: 1. PCR employed 60 Vbeta and 13 Jbeta primers. Profiled with immunoSEQ multiplex PCR; TCRdb holds only in-frame clones, not every one. The sample lists approximately 290,000 clones; approximately 80% were seen once. The sequenced sample consisted of PBMCs. The J gene is TRBJ2-7, the V gene TRBV10-1; 7 positions match TRBD1. This sequence originates from a girl aged 2 to 9 in good health and CMV-seronegative. The chain's CDR3 is CASSRGNEQYF. CDR3 DNA: TGCGCCAGCAGCAGGGGGAACGAGCAGTACTTC.